This TCR beta chain is from a study of shared clonotypes between healthy human individuals. Study observations and caveats: Naive CD4 clonotypes overlapped across a handful of donors at about 5.3%.

Among the donors, all were Caucasian adults who lived in Nashville, Tennessee. This CDR3 has 13 residues. Germline CDR1 reads MNHNS; CDR2 reads SASEGT. The ends lost 9 bases at V and 3 bases at J; junction bases unmatched: 7. The table lists this clone with a few counts. No antigen is known for it. The protocol was immunoSEQ multiplex PCR, while the TCRdb copy is restricted to in-frame clones and leaves out a portion. There are about 680,000 clones in the sample; roughly 70% occur only once, and 1.5% to 2% lies in the top ten. The receptor was derived from a woman in her thirties in good health. Source material: memory CD4+ T cells sorted from blood. Noted subset: CD45RA-negative fraction. The chain joins TRBV6-1 to TRBJ1-1; 7 positions agree with TRBD1. The CDR3 loop is CASSGQWDTEAFF. As DNA, the CDR3 is TGTGCCAGTTCGGGACAGTGGGACACTGAAGCTTTCTTT.